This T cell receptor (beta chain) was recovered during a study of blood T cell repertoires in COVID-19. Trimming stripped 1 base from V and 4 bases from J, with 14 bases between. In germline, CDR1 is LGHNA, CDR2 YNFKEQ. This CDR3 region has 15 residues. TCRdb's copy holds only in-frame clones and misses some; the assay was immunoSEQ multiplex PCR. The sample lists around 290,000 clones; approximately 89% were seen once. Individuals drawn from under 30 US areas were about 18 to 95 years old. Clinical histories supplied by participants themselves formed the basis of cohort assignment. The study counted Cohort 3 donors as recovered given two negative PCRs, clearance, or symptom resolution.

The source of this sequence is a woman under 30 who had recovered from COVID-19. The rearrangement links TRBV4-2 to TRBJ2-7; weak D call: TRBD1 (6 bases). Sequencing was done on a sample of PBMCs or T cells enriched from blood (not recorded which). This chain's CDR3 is CASSQGPGASYEQYF. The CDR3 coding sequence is TGTGCCAGCAGCCAAGGGCCAGGGGCTTCGTACGAGCAGTACTTC.